Listed below are T cell receptor beta chains from one sample, sequenced in a study of beta chain features in type 1 diabetes. TCRdb keeps only in-frame clones here, not all; method: immunoSEQ multiplex PCR. The table records hundreds of thousands of clones, approximately 12% of them present only once. The specimen was naive CD4+ T cells from blood. These receptors were collected from a man aged 18-30 years in good health. The CDR3 runs from the conserved cysteine through the conserved F or W. D genes are given only for firm matches. The size field is filled for only some rows; it gives once, few, many or a size class.

-,TRBV7-9,TRBJ2-1,many,TGTGCCAGCAGCACAACAGGGAGCTCCTACAATGAGCAGTTCTTC,CASSTTGSSYNEQFF
TRBD1,TRBV5-1,TRBJ1-2,few,TGCGCCAGCAGCTTGGCCGTAACAGGGGGCGGTGGCTACACCTTC,CASSLAVTGGGGYTF
-,TRBV6-6,TRBJ2-2,-,TGTGCCAGCAGTCCAACTTCGCCCGGGGAGCTGTTTTTT,CASSPTSPGELFF
TRBD2,TRBV7-9,TRBJ2-7,-,TGTGCCAGCAGCTTTATTCGTACTAGCGGGAGCTACGAGCAGTACTTC,CASSFIRTSGSYEQYF
-,TRBV4-3,TRBJ2-3,-,TGCGCCAGCAGCCAAGATTCCCAGCGGTTTGGCACAGATACGCAGTATTTT,CASSQDSQRFGTDTQYF
TRBD1,TRBV5-1,TRBJ1-2,-,TGCGCCAGCAGCCCGCGGACAGGGAATAACAACTATGGCTACACCTTC,CASSPRTGNNNYGYTF
TRBD1,TRBV18,TRBJ2-5,-,TGTGCCAGCCACAGGGGGCAGGAGACCCAGTACTTC,CASHRGQETQYF
TRBD1,TRBV7-2,TRBJ1-2,few,TGTGCCAGCAGTTCGGGGGGACAGGGTCATGGCTACACCTTC,CASSSGGQGHGYTF
-,TRBV6-6,TRBJ2-6,few,TGTGCCAGCAGTTTGGTGGGCTCATCTGGGGCCAACGTCCTGACTTTC,CASSLVGSSGANVLTF
-,TRBV7-9,TRBJ2-1,-,TGTGCCAGCCCATCCTCCGGAGCGGACAATGAGCAGTTCTTC,CASPSSGADNEQFF
TRBD1,TRBV6-1,TRBJ1-1,-,TGTGCCAGCAGTGTAAACAGGGGGCAATTGGCTTTCTTT,CASSVNRGQLAFF
-,TRBV28,TRBJ2-3,few,TGTGCCAGCCAACCTACTAGTTTTCGCACAGATACGCAGTATTTT,CASQPTSFRTDTQYF
TRBD2,TRBV15,TRBJ2-1,-,TGTGCCACCAGCAGAGATGGGCCTAGCGGGAGGGGCAATGAGCAGTTCTTC,CATSRDGPSGRGNEQFF
-,TRBV7-2,TRBJ1-1,-,TGTGCCAGCAGCACGCGGGAGGGCACTGAAGCTTTCTTT,CASSTREGTEAFF
TRBD2,TRBV5-6,TRBJ2-5,-,TGTGCCAGCAGCTCGCACCCCTTAAGCGGGAATAGGGAGACCCAGTACTTC,CASSSHPLSGNRETQYF
TRBD2,TRBV28,TRBJ2-5,-,TGTGCCAGCCAGACTAGCCACGAGACCCAGTACTTC,CASQTSHETQYF
-,TRBV28,TRBJ1-2,-,TGTGCCAGCAGAACAGGGAGCGGCTACACCTTC,CASRTGSGYTF
-,TRBV7-3,TRBJ2-1,few,TGTGCCAGCAGCTTGAGGAGCCCCAGCTCCTACAATGAGCAGTTCTTC,CASSLRSPSSYNEQFF
-,TRBV19,TRBJ2-7,-,TGTGCCAGTAGTGCCACATCCTACGAGCAGTACTTC,CASSATSYEQYF
-,TRBV9,TRBJ1-3,-,TGTGCCAGCAGCGTAGCGGGGAACTCTGGAAACACCATATATTTT,CASSVAGNSGNTIYF
TRBD1,TRBV5-1,TRBJ2-2,-,TGCGCCAGCAGTCTCCCAGGGGGTTCCACCGGGGAGCTGTTTTTT,CASSLPGGSTGELFF
-,TRBV7-3,TRBJ2-3,few,TGTGCCAGCAGCTCCCACGGGACTCACACAGATACGCAGTATTTT,CASSSHGTHTDTQYF
-,TRBV21-1,TRBJ2-7,-,TGTGCCAGCAGCAAGTTTGGAGGACCACTACGTGGAGAGCAGTACTTC,CASSKFGGPLRGEQYF
-,TRBV29-1,TRBJ1-2,-,TGCAGCGTGGGTGAGGTGAGAGGGAGAGGCTACACCTTC,CSVGEVRGRGYTF
TRBD2,TRBV25-1,TRBJ2-2,-,TGTGCCAGCACGGGGGGGGCGGGCACCGGGGAGCTGTTTTTT,CASTGGAGTGELFF
-,TRBV7-9,TRBJ1-5,-,TGTGCCAGCAGCCTATACCTGGATCAGCCCCAGCATTTT,CASSLYLDQPQHF
-,TRBV4-1,TRBJ1-1,few,TGCGCCAGCAGCCAAGATTCAACAGACATGAACACTGAAGCTTTCTTT,CASSQDSTDMNTEAFF
-,TRBV14,TRBJ2-7,-,TGTGCCAGCAGCCAAGTAGCCGAGCAGTACTTC,CASSQVAEQYF
-,TRBV28,TRBJ2-7,-,TGTGCCAGCAGTATCGAGTTAGCCTACGAGCAGTACTTC,CASSIELAYEQYF
-,TRBV11-2,TRBJ2-5,-,TGTGCCAGCAGCTCACGACAGCCCCAAGAGACCCAGTACTTC,CASSSRQPQETQYF
TRBD1,TRBV4-1,TRBJ1-2,few,TGCGCCAGCAGCCAAGATCATGCCCCGGGACAGGGGCAGGCTGGCTACACCTTC,CASSQDHAPGQGQAGYTF
TRBD2,TRBV5-5,TRBJ2-5,-,TGTGCCAGCAGTTCCGGGGGGGAGGAGACCCAGTACTTC,CASSSGGEETQYF
TRBD1,TRBV18,TRBJ1-1,-,TGTGCCAGCTCTCAGGGGGTAAAGGGGGACCAAGGTGAAGCTTTCTTT,CASSQGVKGDQGEAFF
TRBD1,TRBV7-9,TRBJ2-2,few,TGTGCCAGCAGCGAAAGACAGGGGGGGAACACCGGGGAGCTGTTTTTT,CASSERQGGNTGELFF